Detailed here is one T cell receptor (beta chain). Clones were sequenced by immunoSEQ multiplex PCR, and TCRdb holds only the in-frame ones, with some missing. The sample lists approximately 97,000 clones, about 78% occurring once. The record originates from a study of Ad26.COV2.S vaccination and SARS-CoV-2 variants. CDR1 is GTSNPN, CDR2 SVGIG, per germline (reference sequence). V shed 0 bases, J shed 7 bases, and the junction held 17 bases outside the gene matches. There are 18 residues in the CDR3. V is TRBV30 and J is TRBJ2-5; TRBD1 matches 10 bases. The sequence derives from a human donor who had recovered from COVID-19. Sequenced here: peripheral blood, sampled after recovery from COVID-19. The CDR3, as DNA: TGTGCCTGGAGTGTACGCCTAAGTGGACAGGGGGTAAAGGGGACCCAGTACTTC. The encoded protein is CAWSVRLSGQGVKGTQYF.